This TCR beta chain was identified in a study of T cell changes during pregnancy in multiple sclerosis. Sequenced by immunoSEQ multiplex PCR; TCRdb stores in-frame clones only, minus some. The repertoire holds tens of thousands of clones, with 85% to 95% as singletons. This clonotype was obtained from a female donor in good health, enrolled as a control in a pregnancy study. The specimen was peripheral blood, collected in the third trimester of pregnancy.

The CDR3 DNA sequence: TGTGCCTGGAGGTTGGGGAGTAAGAGAGAGACCCAGTACTTC. As protein: CAWRLGSKRETQYF. V gene TRBV30 combines with J gene TRBJ2-5, with D maybe TRBD2 (5 bases). Between the trimmed V and J ends, which lost 3 bases and 4 bases, there was a span of 15 bases. The CDR3 loop spans 14 amino acids. Germline CDR1 GTSNPN, CDR2 SVGIG (reference sequence).